One sample yielded the 13 T cell receptor beta chains listed below, sequenced in a study of blood T cell repertoires in COVID-19. The protocol was immunoSEQ multiplex PCR, while the TCRdb copy is restricted to in-frame clones and leaves out a portion. The sample has roughly 130,000 clones; about 80% are singletons. The sample taken for sequencing was peripheral blood. The receptors derive from a woman between 50 and 59 years old with acute or convalescent COVID-19.

Of note for this clone: Its ends do not fully match the called genes, so a read error is possible. This rearrangement joins TRBV10-3 to TRBJ1-2; tentatively, D is TRBD1 (6 bases). The germline V gene encodes CDR1 ENHRY and CDR2 SYGVKD. The CDR3 covers 11 residues. The CDR3 bases are TGTGCCATCAGTGAGTCCCAGGACAGATCCTTC. This translates into CAISESQDRSF.

CDR3: CAWSVGLAGGELFF. The CDR3 DNA sequence: TGTGCCTGGAGTGTGGGACTAGCTGGCGGGGAGCTGTTTTTT. The chain employs TRBV30 and TRBJ2-2, with 9 positions matching TRBD2. The CDR3 has 14 amino acids. Per the germline V gene, CDR1 is GTSNPN and CDR2 is SVGIG (reference sequence). The V gene end was trimmed by 0 bases and the J gene end by 7 bases; junction bases not matched to a gene: 3.

The chain couples TRBV30 to TRBJ1-2; TRBD1 aligns across 8 bases. Germline assignment: CDR1 GTSNPN and CDR2 SVGIG (reference sequence). Losses at the gene ends were 2 bases for V and 5 bases for J; bases not matched to a gene: 10. This CDR3 comprises 15 residues. Written as DNA, the CDR3 is TGTGCCTGGAGTATGACCGGGACAGGCGTTTATGGCTACACCTTC. This translates into CAWSMTGTGVYGYTF. Based on the CDR3 plus reference TRBV30 and TRBJ1-2, the full variable domain is SQTIHQWPATLVQPVGSPLSLECTVEGTSNPNLYWYRQAAGRGLQLLFYSVGIGQISSEVPQNLSASRPQDRQFILSSKKLLLSDSGFYLCAWSMTGTGVYGYTFGSGTRLTVV.

The CDR3 loop is CASSLPQGLGEQYF. CDR3 in DNA: TGTGCCAGCAGTCTTCCACAGGGGCTGGGGGAGCAGTACTTC. The chain has TRBV28 and TRBJ2-7, with TRBD1 identical over 7 bases. Germline lookup yields CDR1 MDHEN and CDR2 SYDVKM. CDR3 length: 14 residues. The V gene end was trimmed by 5 bases and the J gene end by 7 bases; junction bases not matched to a gene: 11.

The gene calls are TRBV3-1 (or the pseudogene TRBV3-2) and TRBJ2-1; D is possibly TRBD2 (5 bases). Germline V CDR1 and CDR2: LGHDT, YNNKEL (reference sequence). Trimming took off 0 bases at V and 10 bases at J, with 16 bases between the two ends. The CDR3 extends over 15 amino acids. The CDR3 loop is CASSQDSRLTGEQFF. The CDR3 DNA reads as TGTGCCAGCAGCCAAGATTCCAGGCTTACGGGGGAGCAGTTCTTC.

The rearrangement links TRBV7-9 to TRBJ2-1; 12 bases match TRBD2. This CDR3 comprises 16 residues. V was clipped by 1 base and J by 5 bases; unmatched bases: 3. Germline values: CDR1 SEHNR, CDR2 FQNEAQ (reference sequence). This CDR3 reads CASSLGLAGGDNEQFF. In DNA, the CDR3 is TGTGCCAGCAGCTTAGGCCTAGCGGGAGGGGACAATGAGCAGTTCTTC.

V usage is TRBV6-1 and J usage is TRBJ1-6; 7 nucleotides agree with TRBD1. Germline assignment: CDR1 MNHNS and CDR2 SASEGT. V lost 4 bases and J lost 9; bases outside the gene matches: 15. The CDR3 length is 17 residues. CDR3: CASSGSRARQGGSPLHF. DNA for the CDR3: TGTGCCAGCAGTGGAAGTCGGGCCCGACAGGGAGGTTCACCCCTCCACTTT.

Only one count was recorded for this clone. This chain links TRBV12-5 with TRBJ1-4, with D perhaps TRBD1 (6 bases). The CDR3 runs 13 residues. Germline CDR1 LGHNT, CDR2 FRNRAP. Trimming removed 1 base at V and 6 bases at J, with 6 bases between. CDR3 sequence reads: CASGLGTDEKLFF. The CDR3 DNA sequence: TGTGCTAGTGGTTTGGGGACAGATGAAAAACTGTTTTTT.

This rearrangement joins TRBV25-1 to TRBJ1-2; D possibly corresponds to TRBD1 (5 bases). CDR1 MGHDK and CDR2 SYGVNS come from the germline V gene. V was shortened by 3 bases and J by 6 bases, with 20 bases between the two germline ends. The CDR3 sequence is 16 residues long. DNA of the CDR3: TGTGCCAGCAGTGATCCGACGCGGGGCTCGAGGGATGGCTACACCTTC. Amino acids: CASSDPTRGSRDGYTF.

V usage is TRBV6-1 and J usage is TRBJ1-1; no clear D gene. The CDR3 loop spans 14 amino acids. CDR1 and CDR2 from the germline V gene are MNHNS and SASEGT. V lost 5 bases to trimming and J lost 1 base, with 11 bases between them. Here the CDR3 reads CASSNPRRNTEAFF. The CDR3 nucleotides are TGTGCCAGCAGTAACCCTAGACGGAACACTGAAGCTTTCTTT.

The CDR3: CASSEQEFEKLFF. CDR3 DNA sequence: TGCGCCAGCAGTGAGCAAGAGTTTGAAAAACTGTTTTTT. The V call is TRBV10-2, the J call TRBJ1-4; D call uncertain. The CDR3 runs 13 residues. V was pared by 2 bases and J by 7 bases, with 8 bases between. Germline V gives CDR1 WSHSY, CDR2 SAAADI.

The chain carries TRBV5-1 and TRBJ1-1; a weak D match, TRBD1 (5 bases). V gave up 0 bases and J gave up 0 bases, with 21 bases separating them. CDR1 SGHRS and CDR2 YFSETQ come from the germline V gene. The CDR3 has 19 residues. The CDR3 DNA is TGCGCCAGCAGCTTGGCCGGCGGGACGACTTATTACATGAACACTGAAGCTTTCTTT. Translating it yields CASSLAGGTTYYMNTEAFF.

The chain uses TRBV29-1 and TRBJ2-2; weak D call: TRBD1 (5 bases). The V end was cut by 4 bases, the J end by 6 bases, with 12 bases between. Germline V gene sequence: CDR1 SQVTM, CDR2 ANQGSEA. This CDR3 has 13 residues. The CDR3 protein is CSVVSGKAGELFF. CDR3 DNA sequence: TGCAGCGTTGTATCAGGGAAGGCCGGGGAGCTGTTTTTT.